The count of the clone carrying this TCR beta chain is one. The data originate from a study of blood T cell repertoires in COVID-19. The CDR3 totals 16 residues. After removal of 5 bases from V and 6 bases from J, the junction contained 12 bases not matched to a gene. Germline V gives CDR1 SGHTA, CDR2 FQGNSA. Only in-frame clones appear in the TCRdb table, and some are missing; sequencing was by immunoSEQ multiplex PCR. The top ten hold 4.5% to 5% of the sample, which has roughly 200,000 clones, roughly 85% seen once. Input material: peripheral blood. V is TRBV7-2 and J is TRBJ1-4; 7 bases are shared with TRBD1. The sequence was collected from a woman older than 75 with acute or convalescent COVID-19. CDR3 protein: CASSPRGQSAYEKLFF. CDR3 DNA: TGTGCCAGCAGCCCGAGGGGACAGTCGGCCTATGAAAAACTGTTTTTT.